The rows below give T cell receptor beta chains drawn from one sample of a study of CD8 T cells in ankylosing spondylitis. TCRdb reanalysed the 5' RACE reads using MiXCR and keeps one entry per CDR3 protein. The sample has about 36,000 distinct CDR3 sequences; roughly 13% are singletons. The sample taken for sequencing was synovial fluid, either unsorted or a sorted T cell fraction (not recorded which). The receptors shown here come from a male donor with ankylosing spondylitis. Each CDR3 is given with its conserved first and last residue. A D gene is named only where the DNA matches it firmly. Clone size, where shown, is once, few, many, or a class for clones that have expanded.

size: many
J: TRBJ2-1
D: NA
V: TRBV5-1
CDR3: CASSWTSGGLNEQFF
DNA: TGCGCCAGCAGCTGGACTAGTGGGGGCCTCAATGAGCAGTTCTTC

size: few
J: TRBJ2-5
D: TRBD1
V: TRBV5-1
CDR3: CASSLGDREETQYF
DNA: TGCGCCAGCAGCTTGGGGGACAGGGAAGAGACCCAGTACTTC

size: many
J: TRBJ2-7
D: NA
V: TRBV5-5
CDR3: CASSSTPHFGPPSYEQYF
DNA: TGTGCCAGCAGCTCCACCCCCCATTTCGGGCCGCCTTCCTACGAGCAGTACTTC

size: many
J: TRBJ2-1
D: NA
V: TRBV7-8
CDR3: CAVSPGPKQFF
DNA: TGTGCCGTCTCTCCGGGCCCGAAGCAGTTCTTC

size: NA
J: TRBJ1-4
D: NA
V: TRBV16
CDR3: CASSPGSWGEKLFF
DNA: TGTGCCAGCAGCCCCGGCAGTTGGGGAGAAAAACTGTTTTTT

size: few
J: TRBJ1-2
D: NA
V: TRBV10-3
CDR3: CAIRTSLRDGDGYTF
DNA: TGTGCCATCAGGACGTCTCTTAGGGACGGCGATGGCTACACCTTC

size: many
J: TRBJ2-3
D: TRBD2
V: TRBV24-1
CDR3: CATSDLLTSGTTQYF
DNA: TGTGCCACCAGTGATTTGCTTACTAGCGGGACGACGCAGTATTTT

size: NA
J: TRBJ2-2
D: TRBD2
V: TRBV7-9
CDR3: CASSSASGRRTGELFF
DNA: TGTGCCAGCAGCTCGGCCAGCGGGAGACGAACCGGGGAGCTGTTTTTT

size: NA
J: TRBJ2-2
D: NA
V: TRBV28
CDR3: CASSLVLGDTGELFF
DNA: TGTGCCAGCAGTTTGGTATTGGGGGACACCGGGGAGCTGTTTTTT

size: many
J: TRBJ2-6
D: TRBD1
V: TRBV13
CDR3: CASSPPGTGTPGANVLTF
DNA: TGTGCCAGCAGCCCCCCCGGGACAGGAACGCCTGGGGCCAACGTCCTGACTTTC

size: few
J: TRBJ2-7
D: NA
V: TRBV28
CDR3: CASSFVDALSYEQYF
DNA: TGTGCCAGCAGTTTCGTTGATGCTCTATCCTACGAGCAGTACTTC

size: few
J: TRBJ2-7
D: TRBD2
V: TRBV20-1
CDR3: CSAVSGSSYEQYF
DNA: TGCAGTGCTGTTAGCGGGAGCTCCTACGAGCAGTACTTC

size: NA
J: TRBJ2-1
D: NA
V: TRBV11-2
CDR3: CASSLYPLRGVYNEQFF
DNA: TGTGCCAGCAGCTTATATCCCCTCAGGGGGGTTTACAATGAGCAGTTCTTC

size: NA
J: TRBJ1-1
D: NA
V: TRBV10-3
CDR3: CAISSTGGVGDTEAFF
DNA: TGTGCCATCAGTTCGACCGGGGGGGTCGGGGACACTGAAGCTTTCTTT

size: NA
J: TRBJ1-2
D: NA
V: TRBV7-9
CDR3: CASSRRVTPNYGYTF
DNA: TGTGCCAGCAGCCGGAGGGTAACTCCTAACTATGGCTACACCTTC

size: NA
J: TRBJ2-7
D: TRBD2
V: TRBV7-9
CDR3: CASSSGTSGHEQYF
DNA: TGTGCCAGCAGCAGCGGGACTAGCGGGCACGAGCAGTACTTC

size: many
J: TRBJ1-2
D: NA
V: TRBV9
CDR3: CASSADYGYTF
DNA: TGTGCCAGCAGCGCCGACTATGGCTACACCTTC

size: NA
J: TRBJ1-2
D: TRBD1
V: TRBV13
CDR3: CASSHRQGSINYGYTF
DNA: TGTGCCAGCAGCCACAGACAGGGATCTATTAACTATGGCTACACCTTC

size: NA
J: TRBJ2-2
D: NA
V: TRBV4-3
CDR3: CASSYVPGELFF
DNA: TGCGCCAGCAGCTACGTACCCGGGGAGCTGTTTTTT

size: NA
J: TRBJ1-1
D: NA
V: TRBV7-3
CDR3: CASSLYGGRLATEAFF
DNA: TGTGCCAGCAGCTTATACGGGGGACGCCTGGCCACTGAAGCTTTCTTT

size: many
J: TRBJ1-6
D: NA
V: TRBV7-9
CDR3: CASSFSNSPLHF
DNA: TGTGCCAGCAGCTTCTCCAATTCACCCCTCCACTTT

size: few
J: TRBJ1-4
D: NA
V: TRBV4-3
CDR3: CASSRLTGVTDEKLFF
DNA: TGCGCCAGCAGCCGCTTAACAGGAGTCACGGATGAAAAACTGTTTTTT

size: few
J: TRBJ2-1
D: TRBD1
V: TRBV5-1
CDR3: CASSLTGTASYNEQFF
DNA: TGCGCCAGCAGCCTCACCGGGACAGCCTCCTACAATGAGCAGTTCTTC

size: few
J: TRBJ2-4
D: TRBD1
V: TRBV19
CDR3: CASSLQTGTGAKNIQYF
DNA: TGTGCCAGTAGTCTACAGACAGGGACAGGAGCCAAAAACATTCAGTACTTC

size: few
J: TRBJ2-1
D: TRBD2
V: TRBV28
CDR3: CASSFRTSGSDEQFF
DNA: TGTGCCAGCAGTTTCCGGACTAGCGGGAGCGATGAGCAGTTCTTC

size: few
J: TRBJ2-3
D: TRBD2
V: TRBV6-2/TRBV6-3
CDR3: CASSYVAGITDTQYF
DNA: TGTGCCAGCAGTTACGTAGCGGGCATTACAGATACGCAGTATTTT

size: few
J: TRBJ2-7
D: NA
V: TRBV5-5
CDR3: CASSFATDYEQYF
DNA: TGTGCCAGCAGCTTTGCAACTGACTACGAGCAGTACTTC

size: many
J: TRBJ1-1
D: NA
V: TRBV28
CDR3: CASSSPTGTYETEAFF
DNA: TGTGCCAGCAGTTCCCCAACCGGGACGTATGAGACTGAAGCTTTCTTT

size: NA
J: TRBJ2-2
D: NA
V: TRBV27
CDR3: CASSGSLNTGELFF
DNA: TGTGCGTCATCTGGCAGCCTGAACACCGGGGAGCTGTTTTTT

size: NA
J: TRBJ2-7
D: TRBD2
V: TRBV7-6
CDR3: CASSLWGLAGYEQYF
DNA: TGTGCCAGCAGCTTGTGGGGACTAGCTGGGTACGAGCAGTACTTC

size: NA
J: TRBJ1-2
D: NA
V: TRBV13
CDR3: CASMNSRNYGYTF
DNA: TGTGCCAGCATGAACAGCCGAAACTATGGCTACACCTTC

size: many
J: TRBJ2-1
D: NA
V: TRBV6-1
CDR3: CASSVGEPSNEQFF
DNA: TGTGCCAGCAGTGTCGGGGAACCTTCCAATGAGCAGTTCTTC

size: few
J: TRBJ2-7
D: NA
V: TRBV9
CDR3: CASSSSGVVHEQYF
DNA: TGTGCCAGCAGCTCCAGCGGAGTAGTCCACGAGCAGTACTTC

size: NA
J: TRBJ2-1
D: TRBD2
V: TRBV29-1
CDR3: CSVGPGLAGGRDYNEQFF
DNA: TGCAGCGTTGGACCCGGACTAGCGGGAGGGCGGGACTACAATGAGCAGTTCTTC

size: many
J: TRBJ1-3
D: NA
V: TRBV11-2
CDR3: CASSLVPGGGTIYF
DNA: TGTGCCAGCAGCTTAGTACCCGGAGGTGGCACCATATATTTT

size: many
J: TRBJ2-1
D: TRBD2
V: TRBV6-2/TRBV6-3
CDR3: CASSFPGIPGTSGRAYEQFF
DNA: TGTGCCAGCAGTTTCCCCGGGATTCCCGGGACTAGCGGGAGGGCCTATGAGCAGTTCTTC